This T cell receptor (beta chain) originates from a study of technical replicates of blood from four donors. Data came from immunoSEQ multiplex PCR; TCRdb stores just in-frame clones and leaves some out. The repertoire consists of fewer than 100,000 clones, with approximately 95% occurring once and the leading ten covering roughly 0.35%. The sequence derives from a human donor in good health. Material: T cells isolated from PBMCs.

CDR3 residues: CASSQIAVNEQFF. Here the CDR3 DNA reads TGTGCCAGCAGTCAAATAGCAGTGAATGAGCAGTTCTTC. V is TRBV28 and J is TRBJ2-1; D is ambiguous. CDR1 and CDR2 from the germline V gene are MDHEN and SYDVKM. Between the trimmed V and J ends, which lost 5 bases and 7 bases, there was a span of 12 bases. The CDR3 contains 13 residues.